A single T cell receptor beta chain is shown here with its context. Its antigen remains unidentified. No quality values exist for individual bases; no much larger clone is one base distant. The sample's time point label is to be understood as: about 28 days (+/-7) after the second vaccine dose. Because spike-specific TCR depth and breadth did not differ between the two schedules, AZD1222 recipients who got a second dose at roughly 4 weeks were pooled with those who got a second dose at roughly 12 weeks. The vaccinee samples were drawn from two UK trials, COV001 and COV002, one of which was a single-blind randomized controlled phase 2/3 trial testing AZD1222 (ChAdOx1 nCoV-19) in healthy adults. For TCRbeta chain sequencing, PBMC samples were collected from trial participants at day 0 and at day 28 after the second dose. This sample is drawn from a study of T cell responses to AZD1222 COVID-19 vaccine (dated by TCRdb to the early 2020s). Turning to the overall study: A total of about 230 trial participants underwent TCR sequencing, of whom some 210 received two doses of AZD1222 and 26 received two doses of the MenACWY control vaccine. Trial participants were enrolled by age into subgroups of 18-55, 56-69 and 70-plus years, and around 150, 29 and 61 TCR-sequenced participants, respectively, were included in these subgroups. On the study overall, not on this receptor specifically: The 56-69-year group was small, and its depth increase did not reach significance, likely because of low power. Most participants were white British and females outnumbered males, and the authors suggested that clonal diversity may have been underestimated. Epitopes outside the regions mutated in the B.1.351 and B.1.1.7 variants were reportedly recognized by nearly half of the unique spike-specific TCRs. The whole spike protein was spanned by vaccine-associated CD4 TCRs, and dominant responses were seen in regions 160-218 and 743-854. A significant rise in spike-specific TCR breadth and depth was observed after two AZD1222 doses relative to day 0 and relative to MenACWY recipients. Conclusions about previously exposed vaccinees are limited because only five to seven AZD1222 recipients were SARS-CoV-2 seropositive at baseline. Because no day 14 peak-response samples were available, repertoires were characterized only after the peak T cell response.

The CDR3 regions of human TCRbeta chains were analyzed by immunosequencing. As for the original processing: Repertoire TCRs were checked for matches against a reference library of SARS-CoV-2-specific TCRs that had been generated using the MIRA antigen-specificity platform. Breadth was defined as the fraction of unique TCRs that were SARS-CoV-2-associated, and depth was defined as the fraction of total T cells that were SARS-CoV-2-associated. Using the MIRA data, every spike-specific TCR was mapped to the spike region that the TCR reacted to and assigned to either a CD4 or a CD8 class. Log10-transformed breadth and depth values were compared by one-way ANOVA with Sidak's multiple comparisons tests. TCRdb carries this immuneACCESS record with in-frame sequences only. Its versions omit some clonotypes, under half of them owing to an unresolved V gene in the studies checked, with the rest unexplained. For V, J and clone size, that table is used; D and trimming come from the DNA. The table for this sample lists some 60,000 clones; 86% of them were counted only once. The ten largest clones represent 6.9% of the sample.

The germline V and J ends show losses of 3 bases and 4 bases respectively, and no gene match explains 3 bases of the junction. Reading from cysteine to phenylalanine, the CDR3 counts 14 amino acids. Only the CDR3 DNA is retained, 42 bases long and in frame from the first base. CDR1 and CDR2, looked up from the germline V gene, are KGHSH and LQKENI. The chain employs TRBV18 and TRBJ2-7, with 10 central nucleotides matching TRBD1. The starting material was peripheral blood, obtained 28 days after the second AZD1222 dose. The sequence was collected from an adult who received the AZD1222 COVID-19 vaccine. The DNA sequence reads TGTGCCAGCTCACCGACAGGGGGCCGGTACGAGCAGTACTTC. This sequence encodes CASSPTGGRYEQYF.